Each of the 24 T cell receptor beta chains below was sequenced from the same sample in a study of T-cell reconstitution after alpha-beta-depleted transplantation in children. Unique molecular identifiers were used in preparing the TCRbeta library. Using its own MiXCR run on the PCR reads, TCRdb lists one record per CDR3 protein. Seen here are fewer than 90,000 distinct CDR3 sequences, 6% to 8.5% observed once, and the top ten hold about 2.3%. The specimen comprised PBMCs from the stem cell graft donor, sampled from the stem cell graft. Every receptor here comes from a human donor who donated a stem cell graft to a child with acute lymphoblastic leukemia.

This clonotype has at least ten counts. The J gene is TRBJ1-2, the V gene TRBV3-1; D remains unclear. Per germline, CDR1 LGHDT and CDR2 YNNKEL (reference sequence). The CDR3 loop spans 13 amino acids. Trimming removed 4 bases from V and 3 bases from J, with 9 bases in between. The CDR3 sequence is CASSPRRDYGYTF. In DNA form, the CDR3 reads TGTGCCAGCAGCCCTCGCAGAGACTATGGCTACACCTTC.

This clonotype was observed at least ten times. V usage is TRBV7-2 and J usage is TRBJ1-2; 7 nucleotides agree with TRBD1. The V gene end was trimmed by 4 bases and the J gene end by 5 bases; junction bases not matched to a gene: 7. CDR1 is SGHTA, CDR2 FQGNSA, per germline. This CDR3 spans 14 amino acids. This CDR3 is CASSSYDRAYGYTF. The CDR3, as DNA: TGTGCCAGCAGCTCCTACGACAGGGCGTATGGCTACACCTTC.

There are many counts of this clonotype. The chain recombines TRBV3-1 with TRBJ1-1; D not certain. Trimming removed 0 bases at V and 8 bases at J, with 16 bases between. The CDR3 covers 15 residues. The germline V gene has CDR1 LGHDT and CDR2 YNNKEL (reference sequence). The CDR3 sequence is CASSQDPSTRSEAFF. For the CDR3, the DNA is TGTGCCAGCAGCCAAGATCCTTCTACTCGGTCAGAAGCTTTCTTT.

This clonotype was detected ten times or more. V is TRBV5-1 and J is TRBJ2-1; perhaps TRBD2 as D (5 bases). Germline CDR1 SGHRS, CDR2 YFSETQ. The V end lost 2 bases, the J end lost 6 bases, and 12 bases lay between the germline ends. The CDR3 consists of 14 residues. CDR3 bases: TGCGCCAGCAGCTTTTGGAGCGGCGGCAATGAGCAGTTCTTC. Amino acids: CASSFWSGGNEQFF.

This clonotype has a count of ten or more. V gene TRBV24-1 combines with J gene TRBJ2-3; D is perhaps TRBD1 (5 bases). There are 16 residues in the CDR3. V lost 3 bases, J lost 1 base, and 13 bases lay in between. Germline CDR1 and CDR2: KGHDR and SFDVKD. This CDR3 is CATSDPPGSGTDTQYF. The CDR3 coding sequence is TGTGCCACCAGTGATCCGCCAGGGTCTGGCACAGATACGCAGTATTTT.

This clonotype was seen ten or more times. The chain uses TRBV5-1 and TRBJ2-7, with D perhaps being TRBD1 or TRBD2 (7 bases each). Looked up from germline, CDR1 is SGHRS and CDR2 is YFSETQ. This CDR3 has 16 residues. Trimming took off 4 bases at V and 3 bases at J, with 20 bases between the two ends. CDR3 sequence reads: CASSSGTDSEIYEQYF. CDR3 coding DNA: TGCGCCAGCAGCAGCGGGACAGATTCGGAAATCTACGAGCAGTACTTC. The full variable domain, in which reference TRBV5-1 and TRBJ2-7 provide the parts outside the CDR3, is KAGVTQTPRYLIKTRGQQVTLSCSPISGHRSVSWYQQTPGQGLQFLFEYFSETQRNKGNFPGRFSGRQFSNSRSEMNVSTLELGDSALYLCASSSGTDSEIYEQYFGPGTRLTVT.

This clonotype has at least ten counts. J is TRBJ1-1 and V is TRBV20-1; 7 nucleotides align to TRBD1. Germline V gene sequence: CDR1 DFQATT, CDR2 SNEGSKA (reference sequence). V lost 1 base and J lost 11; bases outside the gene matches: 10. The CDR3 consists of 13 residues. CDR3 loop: CSARGGTELGAFF. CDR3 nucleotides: TGCAGTGCTAGAGGAGGGACAGAGTTGGGGGCTTTCTTT.

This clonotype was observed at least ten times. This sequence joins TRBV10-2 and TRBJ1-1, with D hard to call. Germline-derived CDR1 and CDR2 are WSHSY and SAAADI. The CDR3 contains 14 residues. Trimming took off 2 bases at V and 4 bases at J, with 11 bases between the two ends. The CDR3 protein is CASSERGLGTEAFF. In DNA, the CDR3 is TGCGCCAGCAGTGAGAGAGGGCTCGGCACTGAAGCTTTCTTT.

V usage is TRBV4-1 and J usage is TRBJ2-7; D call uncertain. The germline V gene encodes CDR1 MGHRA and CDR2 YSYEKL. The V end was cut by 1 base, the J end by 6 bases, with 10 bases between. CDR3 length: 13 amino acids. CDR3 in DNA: TGCGCCAGCAGCCAAGGCGCGAGTTTCGAGCAGTACTTC. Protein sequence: CASSQGASFEQYF.

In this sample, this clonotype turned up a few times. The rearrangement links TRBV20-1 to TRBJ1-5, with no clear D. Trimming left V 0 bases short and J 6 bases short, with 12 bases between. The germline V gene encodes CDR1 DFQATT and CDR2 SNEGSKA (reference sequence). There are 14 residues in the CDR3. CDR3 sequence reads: CSAREVTSSQPQHF. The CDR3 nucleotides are TGCAGTGCTAGAGAAGTGACCTCCTCTCAGCCCCAGCATTTT.

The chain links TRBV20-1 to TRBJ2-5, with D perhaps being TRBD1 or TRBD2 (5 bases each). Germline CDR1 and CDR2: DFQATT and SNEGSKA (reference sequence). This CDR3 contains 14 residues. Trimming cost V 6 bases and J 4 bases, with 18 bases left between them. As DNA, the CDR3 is TGCAGTGCCGCTGCGTGGGACGTTCGAGAGACCCAGTACTTC. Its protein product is CSAAAWDVRETQYF.

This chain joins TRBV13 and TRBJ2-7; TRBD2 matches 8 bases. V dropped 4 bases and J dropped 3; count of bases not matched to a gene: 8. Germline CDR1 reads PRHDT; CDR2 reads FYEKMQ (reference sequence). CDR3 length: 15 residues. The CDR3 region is CASSSGLVSFYEQYF. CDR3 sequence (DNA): TGTGCCAGCAGCTCGGGACTAGTTTCTTTCTACGAGCAGTACTTC. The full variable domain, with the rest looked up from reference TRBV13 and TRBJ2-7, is AAGVIQSPRHLIKEKRETATLKCYPIPRHDTVYWYQQGPGQDPQFLISFYEKMQSDKGSIPDRFSAQQFSDYHSELNMSSLELGDSALYFCASSSGLVSFYEQYFGPGTRLTVT.

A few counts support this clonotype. CDR3 bases: TGTGCCAGCAGCCAGACAGGATCCGGTAGCAATGAGCAGTTCTTC. Translated, it gives CASSQTGSGSNEQFF. The chain combines TRBV4-2 with TRBJ2-1; possible D gene TRBD1, 6 bases. Trimming shortened V by 3 bases and J by 6 bases, and 15 bases separated the two germline ends. From germline, CDR1 is LGHNA and CDR2 YNFKEQ. The CDR3 has 15 residues.

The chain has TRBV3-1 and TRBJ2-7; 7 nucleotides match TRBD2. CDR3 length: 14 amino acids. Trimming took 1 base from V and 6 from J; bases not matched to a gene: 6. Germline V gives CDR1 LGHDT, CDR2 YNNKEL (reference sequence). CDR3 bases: TGTGCCAGCAGCCAAGGGTGGGAGGGCCGCGAGCAGTACTTC. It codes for CASSQGWEGREQYF.

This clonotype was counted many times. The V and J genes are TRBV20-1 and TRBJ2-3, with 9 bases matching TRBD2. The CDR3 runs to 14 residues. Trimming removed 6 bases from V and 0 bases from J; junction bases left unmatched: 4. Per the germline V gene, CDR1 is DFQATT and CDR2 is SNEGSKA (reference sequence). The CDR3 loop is CSAASGASTDTQYF. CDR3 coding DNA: TGCAGTGCCGCTAGCGGGGCTAGCACAGATACGCAGTATTTT.

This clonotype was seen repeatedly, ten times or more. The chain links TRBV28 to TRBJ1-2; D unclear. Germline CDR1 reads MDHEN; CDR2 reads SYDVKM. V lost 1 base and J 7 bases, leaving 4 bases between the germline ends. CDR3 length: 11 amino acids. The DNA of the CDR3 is TGTGCCAGCAGTTTATTAGGTGGCTACACCTTC. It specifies CASSLLGGYTF.

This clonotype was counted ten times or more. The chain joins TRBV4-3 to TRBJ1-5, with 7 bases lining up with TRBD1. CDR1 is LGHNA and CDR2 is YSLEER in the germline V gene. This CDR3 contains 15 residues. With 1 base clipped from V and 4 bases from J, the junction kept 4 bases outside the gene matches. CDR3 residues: CASSQVHRGNQPQHF. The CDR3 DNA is TGCGCCAGCAGCCAAGTTCACAGGGGAAATCAGCCCCAGCATTTT.

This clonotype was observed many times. The CDR3 nucleotides read TGTGCCAGCAAGCTCGGGACAGCTGGAAACACCATATATTTT. This encodes CASKLGTAGNTIYF. This chain links TRBV12-3 or TRBV12-4 with TRBJ1-3; 7 bases fit TRBD1. Trimming cost V 7 bases and J 2 bases; bases outside gene matches: 5. This CDR3 comprises 14 residues.

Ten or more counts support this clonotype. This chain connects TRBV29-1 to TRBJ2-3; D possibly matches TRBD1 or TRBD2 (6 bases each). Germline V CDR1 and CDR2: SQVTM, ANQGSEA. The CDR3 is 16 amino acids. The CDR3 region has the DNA TGCAGTGTCGCGGGGACACGCAGGGGCCTCACAGATACGCAGTATTTT. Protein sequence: CSVAGTRRGLTDTQYF.

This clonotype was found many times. The CDR3: CASSLFGSNQPQHF. As DNA, the CDR3 is TGTGCCAGCAGCTTATTTGGCAGCAATCAGCCCCAGCATTTT. This sequence joins TRBV7-9 and TRBJ1-5; unclear D gene. The V and J ends lost 2 bases and 1 base respectively, with 6 bases between them. This CDR3 is 14 amino acids long. The germline CDR1 and CDR2 sequences are SEHNR and FQNEAQ (reference sequence).

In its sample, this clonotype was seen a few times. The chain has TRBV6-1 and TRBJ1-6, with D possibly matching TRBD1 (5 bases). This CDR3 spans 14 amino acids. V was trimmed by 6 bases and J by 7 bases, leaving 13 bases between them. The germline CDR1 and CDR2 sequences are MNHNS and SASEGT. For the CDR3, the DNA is TGTGCCAGCAGACAGGAGGCGGGGAATTCACCCCTCCACTTT. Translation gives CASRQEAGNSPLHF.

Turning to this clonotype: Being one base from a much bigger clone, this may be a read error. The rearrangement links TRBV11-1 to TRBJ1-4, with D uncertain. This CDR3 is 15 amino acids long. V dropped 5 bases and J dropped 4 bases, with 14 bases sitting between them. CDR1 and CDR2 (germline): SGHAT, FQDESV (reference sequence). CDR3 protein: CASSERQASNEKLFF. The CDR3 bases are TGTGCCAGCAGCGAAAGACAAGCAAGTAATGAAAAACTGTTTTTT.

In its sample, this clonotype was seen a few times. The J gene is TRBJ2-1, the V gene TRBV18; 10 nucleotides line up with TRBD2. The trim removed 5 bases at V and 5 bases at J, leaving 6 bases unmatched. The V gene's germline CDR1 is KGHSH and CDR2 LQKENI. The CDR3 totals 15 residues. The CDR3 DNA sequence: TGTGCCAGCTCAGCCCTAGCGGGAGTCAACAATGAGCAGTTCTTC. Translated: CASSALAGVNNEQFF.

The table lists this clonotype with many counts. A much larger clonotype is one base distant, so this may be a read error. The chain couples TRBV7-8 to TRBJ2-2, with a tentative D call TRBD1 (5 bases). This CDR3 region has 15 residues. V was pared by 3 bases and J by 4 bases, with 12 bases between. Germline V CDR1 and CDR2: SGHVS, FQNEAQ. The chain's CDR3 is CASSFSQVPTGELFF. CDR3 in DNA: TGTGCCAGCAGCTTCTCACAGGTGCCCACCGGGGAGCTGTTTTTT.